This T cell receptor (beta chain) was identified in a study of radiation and T cells in renal cell carcinoma. Points from the study as a whole: No pretreatment tumor biopsies were available for baseline clonotypes.

Turning to this clone: Its specificity is unknown.

Clones were sequenced by immunoSEQ multiplex PCR, and TCRdb holds only the in-frame ones, with some missing. This sample carries about 140,000 clones, approximately 82% of them seen once, and the ten largest clones take around 21%. Germline assignment: CDR1 SGHRS and CDR2 YFSETQ. The CDR3 is made up of 15 amino acids. Trimming removed 4 bases at V and 7 bases at J, with 20 bases between. Time point reported: baseline pretreatment blood. Treatment indicated: 15 Gy SBRT to primary tumor, nephrectomy 4 weeks later. Serial blood draws occurred at baseline and 2 and 4 weeks post-SBRT. Here the sequenced sample was blood, taken from a patient whose treatment included radiotherapy and nephrectomy. V gene TRBV5-1 combines with J gene TRBJ1-2, with a possible D match to TRBD1 (6 bases). The sequence was collected from a woman aged 45-60 years with renal cell carcinoma. CDR3 in DNA: TGCGCCAGCAGCATTGCGGGGGCGGCCGGGGGTGGCTACACCTTC. Translating it yields CASSIAGAAGGGYTF. The whole variable domain, filled in from reference TRBV5-1 and TRBJ1-2, reads KAGVTQTPRYLIKTRGQQVTLSCSPISGHRSVSWYQQTPGQGLQFLFEYFSETQRNKGNFPGRFSGRQFSNSRSEMNVSTLELGDSALYLCASSIAGAAGGGYTFGSGTRLTVV.